Presented here are 27 T cell receptor beta chains from one specimen sequenced in a study of T cells in localized non-small cell lung cancer. Produced via immunoSEQ multiplex PCR; TCRdb's table is partial and in-frame only. The data contain 20,000 to 30,000 clones, roughly 80% of them singletons. The sample in question was peripheral blood, obtained before any cancer treatment. The receptors were sampled from a man between 40 and 75 years old with stage III squamous cell lung carcinoma.

Here the CDR3 reads CASGQNRGYEQYF. Here the CDR3 DNA reads TGTGCCAGCGGGCAAAATCGGGGCTACGAGCAGTACTTC. V and J are TRBV2 and TRBJ2-7; TRBD2 might be the D (5 bases). CDR1 and CDR2 (germline): SNHLY, FYNNEI. V lost 8 bases to trimming and J lost 3 bases, with 14 bases between them. CDR3 length: 13 residues. Full variable domain (remainder filled in from reference TRBV2 and TRBJ2-7): EPEVTQTPSHQVTQMGQEVILRCVPISNHLYFYWYRQILGQKVEFLVSFYNNEISEKSEIFDDQFSVERPDGSNFTLKIRSTKLEDSAMYFCASGQNRGYEQYFGPGTRLTVT.

The chain links TRBV30 to TRBJ1-1; D is possibly TRBD1 (5 bases). V lost 3 bases to trimming and J lost 1 base, with 15 bases between them. The germline V gene encodes CDR1 GTSNPN and CDR2 SVGIG (reference sequence). The CDR3 totals 15 residues. CDR3 DNA: TGTGCCTGGAGATCAGGCAGGGATCCGAACACTGAAGCTTTCTTT. Translation gives CAWRSGRDPNTEAFF.

This chain uses TRBV19 with TRBJ2-5; D remains unclear. The germline V gene has CDR1 LNHDA and CDR2 SQIVND (reference sequence). CDR3 length equals 13 residues. Trimming left V 0 bases short and J 5 bases short, with 7 bases between. The CDR3 coding sequence is TGTGCCAGTAGTATAGAGGCCGGGGAGACCCAGTACTTC. It encodes CASSIEAGETQYF.

This chain uses TRBV6-1 with TRBJ1-5; 7 bases are a match to TRBD1. After removal of 4 bases from V and 5 bases from J, the junction contained 2 bases not matched to a gene. The germline V gene has CDR1 MNHNS and CDR2 SASEGT. The CDR3 has 13 residues. In DNA form, the CDR3 reads TGTGCCAGCAGTGGACAGGGCGATCAGCCCCAGCATTTT. This encodes CASSGQGDQPQHF.

This clone has a handful of counts. This chain connects TRBV4-1 to TRBJ2-1; D ambiguous. Germline loops: CDR1 MGHRA, CDR2 YSYEKL. V lost 1 base and J lost 6, with 7 bases in between. This CDR3 is 13 amino acids long. CDR3 nucleotides: TGCGCCAGCAGCCAAGCCAGCCCCAATGAGCAGTTCTTC. This codes for CASSQASPNEQFF.

The genes are TRBV7-6 and TRBJ1-5; TRBD1 is a possible D gene (5 bases). The CDR3 is made up of 14 amino acids. Trimming cost V 5 bases and J 4 bases, with 12 bases left between them. Germline loops: CDR1 SGHVS, CDR2 FNYEAQ. The DNA for the CDR3 is TGTGCCAGCAGCCCTAGTGGGGGAAATCAGCCCCAGCATTTT. Amino acid sequence: CASSPSGGNQPQHF.

This clone was observed a single time. The J gene is TRBJ2-3, the V gene TRBV7-9; TRBD1 might be the D (5 bases). CDR3 length: 11 residues. Trimming took off 6 bases at V and 9 bases at J, with 10 bases between the two ends. Germline values: CDR1 SEHNR, CDR2 FQNEAQ (reference sequence). CDR3 sequence (DNA): TGTGCCAGCAGTTCCACAGGCACGCAGTATTTT. This sequence encodes CASSSTGTQYF.

The CDR3 bases are TGTGCCTGGAACCATTATGTAGCCGGGGAGCTGTTTTTT. Amino acids: CAWNHYVAGELFF. This chain links TRBV30 with TRBJ2-2; D is unresolved. V was shortened by 4 bases and J by 6 bases, with 12 bases between the two germline ends. Looked up from germline, CDR1 is GTSNPN and CDR2 is SVGIG (reference sequence). The CDR3 length is 13 residues.

The rearrangement joins TRBV25-1 to TRBJ2-1; D unresolved. V lost 2 bases to trimming and J lost 6 bases, with 11 bases between them. The CDR3 is made up of 14 amino acids. Germline-derived CDR1 and CDR2 are MGHDK and SYGVNS. CDR3 protein: CASSEPVPINEQFF. In nucleotides, the CDR3 is TGTGCCAGCAGTGAACCCGTGCCCATCAATGAGCAGTTCTTC.

This rearrangement joins TRBV25-1 to TRBJ2-2, with D maybe TRBD1 (6 bases). This CDR3 region has 15 residues. V was clipped by 2 bases and J by 1 base, with 8 bases between them. CDR1 is MGHDK, CDR2 SYGVNS, per germline. CDR3 in amino acids: CASSEQGRNTGELFF. The DNA for the CDR3 is TGTGCCAGCAGTGAACAGGGGCGGAACACCGGGGAGCTGTTTTTT.

The V gene is TRBV6-6, the J gene TRBJ1-5; 7 positions agree with TRBD1. Looked up from germline, CDR1 is MNHNY and CDR2 is SVGAGI (reference sequence). There are 13 residues in the CDR3. The V segment lost 6 bases and the J segment 6 bases; nucleotides outside the gene matches: 5. CDR3 protein: CASSHRGGQPQHF. The CDR3 nucleotides read TGTGCCAGCAGCCACAGGGGAGGTCAGCCCCAGCATTTT.

The chain carries TRBV5-1 and TRBJ2-3; TRBD2 matches 13 bases. There are 17 residues in the CDR3. V gave up 7 bases and J gave up 4 bases; unmatched junction bases: 12. Germline-derived CDR1 and CDR2 are SGHRS and YFSETQ. In nucleotides, the CDR3 is TGCGCCAGCGCTCCGGGGGGGACTAGCGGGATCTCAGATACGCAGTATTTT. Its protein is CASAPGGTSGISDTQYF.

The chain uses TRBV19 and TRBJ1-1; 8 positions agree with TRBD1. The CDR3 loop spans 13 amino acids. Germline V gene data show CDR1 as LNHDA and CDR2 as SQIVND (reference sequence). With V trimmed by 5 bases and J by 6 bases, 5 bases remained unmatched. The CDR3 reads CASSADRGAEAFF. The CDR3 DNA follows: TGTGCCAGTAGTGCAGACAGGGGCGCTGAAGCTTTCTTT. Filled out from reference TRBV19 and TRBJ1-1, the complete variable domain reads DGGITQSPKYLFRKEGQNVTLSCEQNLNHDAMYWYRQDPGQGLRLIYYSQIVNDFQKGDIAEGYSVSREKKESFPLTVTSAQKNPTAFYLCASSADRGAEAFFGQGTRLTVV.

This chain uses TRBV6-5 with TRBJ1-5; 10 bases match TRBD1. The CDR3 has 15 amino acids. With V trimmed by 4 bases and J by 2 bases, 2 bases remained unmatched. In germline, CDR1 is MNHEY, CDR2 SVGAGI. The CDR3 protein is CASSLGTGGNQPQHF. CDR3 sequence (DNA): TGTGCCAGCAGTTTGGGGACAGGGGGCAATCAGCCCCAGCATTTT.

V usage is TRBV19 and J usage is TRBJ2-7; TRBD2 might be the D (6 bases). The CDR3 is 14 residues long. The V gene lost 3 bases and the J gene lost 4 bases, with 13 bases spanning the gap. CDR1 is LNHDA and CDR2 is SQIVND in the germline V gene (reference sequence). The CDR3, as DNA: TGTGCCAGTAGTATGGACGGGAGTGGGTACGAGCAGTACTTC. Translation gives CASSMDGSGYEQYF.

This clone appeared a few times. The genes are TRBV25-1 and TRBJ1-1; D gene ambiguous. Germline V CDR1 and CDR2: MGHDK, SYGVNS. The CDR3 sequence is 13 residues long. V gave up 1 base and J gave up 3 bases, with 6 bases separating them. The CDR3 sequence is CASSELGYTEAFF. CDR3 nucleotide sequence: TGTGCCAGCAGTGAATTAGGTTACACTGAAGCTTTCTTT.

The V call is TRBV5-8, the J call TRBJ1-1, with a weak D call TRBD1 (6 bases). Between the trimmed V and J ends, which lost 4 bases and 6 bases, there was a span of 19 bases. This CDR3 is 15 amino acids long. Germline V gives CDR1 SGHTS, CDR2 YDEGEE. The CDR3 sequence is CASSALGQGIPEAFF. CDR3 DNA: TGTGCCAGCAGCGCCCTGGGGCAGGGGATTCCTGAAGCTTTCTTT. Drawing the rest from reference TRBV5-8 and TRBJ1-1, the complete variable domain is EAGVTQSPTHLIKTRGQQATLRCSPISGHTSVYWYQQALGLGLQFLLWYDEGEERNRGNFPPRFSGRQFPNYSSELNVNALELEDSALYLCASSALGQGIPEAFFGQGTRLTVV.

V is TRBV27 and J is TRBJ2-1; 7 positions agree with TRBD2. From germline, CDR1 is MNHEY and CDR2 SMNVEV (reference sequence). The V gene end was trimmed by 2 bases and the J gene end by 3 bases; junction bases not matched to a gene: 4. This CDR3 region has 15 residues. This chain's CDR3 is CASSLASGVYNEQFF. The CDR3 coding sequence is TGTGCCAGCAGTTTAGCCAGCGGGGTCTACAATGAGCAGTTCTTC.

The chain combines TRBV6-5 with TRBJ1-1; no reliable D call. The length of the CDR3 is 14 residues. The germline gives CDR1 MNHEY, CDR2 SVGAGI. Trimming shortened V by 3 bases and J by 1 base, and 9 bases separated the two germline ends. CDR3 in amino acids: CASSYKGQNTEAFF. The CDR3 region has the DNA TGTGCCAGCAGTTATAAAGGTCAGAACACTGAAGCTTTCTTT.

CDR3 sequence (DNA): TGTGCCAGCACCACGCGGCCAGCGAACACTGAAGCTTTCTTT. Its protein is CASTTRPANTEAFF. The gene calls are TRBV28 and TRBJ1-1; the D is unclear. The V gene's germline CDR1 is MDHEN and CDR2 SYDVKM. CDR3 size: 14 residues. V shed 7 bases and J shed 1 base, with 13 bases lying between them. Drawing the rest from reference TRBV28 and TRBJ1-1, the complete variable domain is DVKVTQSSRYLVKRTGEKVFLECVQDMDHENMFWYRQDPGLGLRLIYFSYDVKMKEKGDIPEGYSVSREKKERFSLILESASTNQTSMYLCASTTRPANTEAFFGQGTRLTVV.

Concerning this clone: This specimen includes other DNA sequences encoding the same CDR3. The chain employs TRBV28 and TRBJ2-7; possible D gene TRBD1, 6 bases. This CDR3 has 12 residues. The germline CDR1 and CDR2 sequences are MDHEN and SYDVKM. The ends were cut back, 7 bases at V and 4 bases at J, with 11 bases in the middle. Here the CDR3 DNA reads TGTGCCAGCAAACTAAGGGGGTACGAGCAGTACTTC. The encoded protein is CASKLRGYEQYF.

The CDR3 sequence: CASSYMSTVNTEAFF. For the CDR3, the DNA is TGTGCCAGCAGTTACATGTCGACAGTGAACACTGAAGCTTTCTTT. The J gene is TRBJ1-1, the V gene TRBV6-5; TRBD1 might be the D (5 bases). Trimming removed 2 bases from V and 0 bases from J, with 10 bases in between. CDR1 and CDR2 (germline): MNHEY, SVGAGI. The CDR3 spans 15 residues.

This chain's CDR3 is CASSLTGGRSPLHF. The CDR3 DNA reads TGTGCCAGCAGCCTAACAGGGGGCCGGTCACCCCTCCACTTT. The rearrangement joins TRBV14 to TRBJ1-6; the match to TRBD1 covers 9 bases. This CDR3 spans 14 amino acids. V lost 4 bases to trimming and J lost 10 bases; unmatched junction nucleotides: 5. Germline CDR1 and CDR2: SGHDN and FVKESK.

The chain recombines TRBV9 with TRBJ2-2, with 9 bases identical to TRBD2. CDR3 length: 17 amino acids. Germline values: CDR1 SGDLS, CDR2 YYNGEE. The ends lost 4 bases at V and 4 bases at J; junction bases unmatched: 11. The CDR3 spells CASSSRLAGAFTGELFF. CDR3 coding DNA: TGTGCCAGCAGCTCGCGGTTAGCGGGGGCCTTCACCGGGGAGCTGTTTTTT.

Details on this clone: The limits of the CDR3 on the DNA are not certain, so only TCRdb's listed CDR3 is given. The chain carries TRBV21-1 and TRBJ1-5. TRBV21-1 is shown as a pseudogene. With termini counted, the CDR3 has 17 amino acids. This chain's CDR3 is CASSPVGRGTSNQPQHF.

The chain couples TRBV29-1 to TRBJ2-1; 10 positions agree with TRBD2. J lost 7 bases, V lost 3 bases, and 15 bases had no gene match. The CDR3 consists of 17 residues. Germline CDR1 is SQVTM and CDR2 is ANQGSEA. The CDR3, as DNA: TGCAGCGTTGATGGGCTAGCGGGAGTCGGGGATGGAAATGAGCAGTTCTTC. This codes for CSVDGLAGVGDGNEQFF.

J is TRBJ2-5 and V is TRBV12-2; the table's D call, TRBD1, has no DNA check behind it. TRBV12-2 is given as a pseudogene. This CDR3 has 18 residues. CDR3 nucleotide sequence: TGTGCAAGTCGCTTAGGAAGTAGGCCGCAGGGGACCCAAGAGACCCAGTACTTC. It is translated as CASRLGSRPQGTQETQYF.